A few counts support the clone carrying this TCR beta chain. No antigen is known for it. This sample is part of a study of T cells in Graves' hyperthyroidism and ophthalmopathy. Study background: Peripheral blood specimens were obtained at initial diagnosis, prior to any treatment.

The CDR3 regions of TCR beta were amplified from RNA transcripts. A set of HTBI primers served as the primers for a first-round RT-PCR of the TCR CDR3. TCRdb redid the calling of the multiplex PCR reads with MiXCR, one entry per CDR3 protein. The sample records about 600,000 distinct CDR3 sequences, over 12% being singletons. Uncontrolled infection, other autoimmune disease, pregnancy or lactation disqualified patients from enrolment. For the diagnoses, clinical symptoms, serum thyroxine and TRAb, thyroid ultrasound and orbital computed tomography were used. Study-level results: Within blood appeared most thyroid clonotypes that had expanded above 0.001.

The CDR3 extends over 16 amino acids. Germline lookup yields CDR1 LNHNV and CDR2 YYDKDF (reference sequence). Trimming cost V 0 bases and J 4 bases, with 16 bases left between them. This TCR came from a woman aged 18-29 years with Graves' ophthalmopathy. The genes are TRBV15 and TRBJ2-7, with D tentatively TRBD2 (7 bases). Material for sequencing was blood. CDR3 residues: CATSRDRGAARYEQYF. The CDR3 nucleotides are TGTGCCACCAGCAGAGATCGGGGGGCCGCTCGATACGAGCAGTACTTC.